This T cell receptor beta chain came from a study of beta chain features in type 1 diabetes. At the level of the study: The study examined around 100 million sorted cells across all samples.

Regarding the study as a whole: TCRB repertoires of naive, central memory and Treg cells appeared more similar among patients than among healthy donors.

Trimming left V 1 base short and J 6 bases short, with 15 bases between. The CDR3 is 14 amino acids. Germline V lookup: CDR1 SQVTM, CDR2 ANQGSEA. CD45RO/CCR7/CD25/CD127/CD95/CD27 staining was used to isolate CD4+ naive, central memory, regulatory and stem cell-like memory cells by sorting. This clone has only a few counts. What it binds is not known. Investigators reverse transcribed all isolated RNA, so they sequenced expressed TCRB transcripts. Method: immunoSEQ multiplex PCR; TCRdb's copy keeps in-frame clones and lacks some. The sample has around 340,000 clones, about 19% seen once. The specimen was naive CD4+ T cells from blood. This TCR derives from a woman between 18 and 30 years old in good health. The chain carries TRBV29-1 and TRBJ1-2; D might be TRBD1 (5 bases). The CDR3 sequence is CSVEVDSVGHGYTF. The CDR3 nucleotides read TGCAGCGTTGAAGTAGACAGTGTGGGGCATGGCTACACCTTC.